The next 27 T cell receptor beta chains were all read from a single sample in a study of T cells expressing NK-cell markers. TCRdb re-called the 5' RACE reads; one entry per CDR3 protein, DNA not given. Recorded here are 400,000 to 500,000 distinct CDR3 sequences; the top ten clones represent 6% to 8%. The material sequenced was blood T cells: a sorted CD56 or NKG2C T cell subset, CD4+ or CD8+ T cells, or bulk PBMC T cells (not recorded which). Receptors were obtained from a woman aged 18 to 75 in good health.

The chain carries TRBV6-1 and TRBJ1-5; TCRdb reports TRBD1, a call that lacks DNA to check it against. This CDR3 is 14 amino acids long. From germline, CDR1 is MNHNS and CDR2 SASEGT. The CDR3 here is CASSDRVGNQPQHF.

This chain links TRBV5-4 with TRBJ2-5; TCRdb designates TRBD1, a call that cannot be tested without DNA. CDR1 and CDR2 (germline): SGHNT, YYREEE (reference sequence). The CDR3 covers 13 residues. The CDR3 loop reads CASSDRVQETQYF.

The rearrangement joins TRBV19 to TRBJ2-7; the D call of TRBD2 rests on TCRdb alone, since no DNA is present to check it. The CDR3 has 14 residues. Looked up from germline, CDR1 is LNHDA and CDR2 is SQIVND (reference sequence). The CDR3 is CASNDGGGRLEQYF.

The chain couples TRBV6-5 to TRBJ2-2; checking the TCRdb D call of TRBD2 is not possible without DNA. The CDR3 has 17 amino acids. CDR1 is MNHEY, CDR2 SVGAGI, per germline. CDR3 sequence: CASSYYTQRVSTGELFF.

The chain employs TRBV6-1 and TRBJ2-3. The germline V gene encodes CDR1 MNHNS and CDR2 SASEGT. This CDR3 is 13 amino acids long. This chain's CDR3 is CASRPQVTDTQYF.

This rearrangement joins TRBV9 to TRBJ2-7; TCRdb reports TRBD2, a call that lacks DNA to check it against. The CDR3 runs 16 residues. CDR1 and CDR2 (germline): SGDLS, YYNGEE. CDR3 sequence reads: CASSVGTSGSFHEQYF.

This chain joins TRBV21-1 and TRBJ2-7; checking the TCRdb D call of TRBD1 is not possible without DNA. TRBV21-1 has pseudogene status. The CDR3 is 15 residues long. The CDR3 loop is CASSIRDREEYEQYF.

This chain joins TRBV15 and TRBJ2-7; TCRdb's D gene call, TRBD1, goes unchecked for lack of DNA. The CDR3 spans 15 residues. CDR1 and CDR2 (germline): LNHNV, YYDKDF (reference sequence). The CDR3 loop is CATSRAVGQGYEQYF.

The chain recombines TRBV9 with TRBJ2-1; TCRdb lists TRBD1, though no DNA is available to test this call. Germline assignment: CDR1 SGDLS and CDR2 YYNGEE. The CDR3 is made up of 16 amino acids. The CDR3 spells CASSPSGQGSYNEQFF.

V usage is TRBV5-5 and J usage is TRBJ1-2; TCRdb lists TRBD1, though no DNA is available to test this call. There are 16 residues in the CDR3. Germline lookup yields CDR1 SGHKS and CDR2 YYEKEE (reference sequence). The CDR3 spells CASSLAPSGNNYGYTF.

This chain uses TRBV11-2 with TRBJ2-3; TCRdb reports TRBD2, a call that lacks DNA to check it against. The germline gives CDR1 SGHAT, CDR2 FQNNGV. The length of the CDR3 is 16 residues. CDR3 amino acids: CASSPRLAGEWYTQYF.

The chain is built from TRBV20-1 and TRBJ2-5; TCRdb reports TRBD2, a call that lacks DNA to check it against. Germline CDR1 DFQATT, CDR2 SNEGSKA (reference sequence). CDR3 size: 17 residues. This chain's CDR3 is CSARAGLGVARRETQYF.

The rearrangement links TRBV5-1 to TRBJ2-2; TCRdb calls TRBD1, which cannot be checked without DNA. CDR1 and CDR2 (germline): SGHRS, YFSETQ. The CDR3 contains 16 residues. Here the CDR3 reads CASSLVGAANTGELFF.

The chain joins TRBV9 to TRBJ2-1; the TRBD1 assignment by TCRdb is unverifiable without DNA. The CDR3 loop spans 15 amino acids. Germline CDR1 reads SGDLS; CDR2 reads YYNGEE. This chain's CDR3 is CASSVQGSSYNEQFF.

This chain joins TRBV20-1 and TRBJ2-4; TCRdb picks TRBD2, but there is no DNA to check that call. Germline V gene lookup returns CDR1 DFQATT and CDR2 SNEGSKA (reference sequence). The length of the CDR3 is 15 residues. Here the CDR3 reads CSASRLAVAKNIQYF.

The chain joins TRBV20-1 to TRBJ2-3; the D gene TCRdb calls, TRBD1, cannot be checked with no DNA. Germline lookup yields CDR1 DFQATT and CDR2 SNEGSKA (reference sequence). The CDR3 totals 12 residues. CDR3 sequence reads: CSAGQGADTQYF.

The chain is built from TRBV12-3 or TRBV12-4 and TRBJ2-4; TCRdb gives TRBD1 as the D gene, but with no DNA this cannot be confirmed. The CDR3 contains 15 residues. CDR3 sequence reads: CASSLKGGPKNIQYF.

The genes are TRBV4-2 and TRBJ2-3; the TCRdb D gene call, TRBD1, has no DNA to confirm it. CDR3 size: 16 residues. Looked up from germline, CDR1 is LGHNA and CDR2 is YNFKEQ. The CDR3: CASSPGGPMGADTQYF.

The chain couples TRBV25-1 to TRBJ2-5; TCRdb selects TRBD1, and the lack of DNA leaves this call unchecked. In germline, CDR1 is MGHDK, CDR2 SYGVNS. This CDR3 spans 16 amino acids. This CDR3 is CASSKSQGHIQETQYF.

This chain connects TRBV20-1 to TRBJ2-5; TCRdb's D gene call, TRBD2, goes unchecked for lack of DNA. The germline gives CDR1 DFQATT, CDR2 SNEGSKA (reference sequence). The CDR3 runs 13 residues. The CDR3 is CSASTRIEETQYF.

The chain joins TRBV5-4 to TRBJ2-1. CDR3 size: 12 residues. Per germline, CDR1 SGHNT and CDR2 YYREEE (reference sequence). CDR3 in amino acids: CASSPEPNEQFF.

V gene TRBV6-5 combines with J gene TRBJ2-3; the D call from TCRdb, TRBD2, cannot be confirmed without DNA. CDR1 is MNHEY, CDR2 SVGAGI, per germline. The CDR3 runs 15 residues. CDR3 sequence: CASSYGAGGTDTQYF.

The chain uses TRBV7-9 and TRBJ2-2; the D call from TCRdb, TRBD1, cannot be confirmed without DNA. The CDR3 is 15 amino acids. Germline CDR1 SEHNR, CDR2 FQNEAQ (reference sequence). CDR3 loop: CASSTAKGGTGELFF.

J is TRBJ1-1 and V is TRBV7-2; TCRdb designates TRBD1, a call that cannot be tested without DNA. The germline V gene has CDR1 SGHTA and CDR2 FQGNSA. The CDR3 covers 14 residues. CDR3 region: CASSSNRVRTEAFF. The whole variable domain, remainder taken from reference TRBV7-2 and TRBJ1-1, is GAGVSQSPSNKVTEKGKDVELRCDPISGHTALYWYRQSLGQGLEFLIYFQGNSAPDKSGLPSDRFSAERTGGSVSTLTIQRTQQEDSAVYLCASSSNRVRTEAFFGQGTRLTVV.

The V and J genes are TRBV12-3 or TRBV12-4 and TRBJ1-3; TCRdb lists TRBD1, though no DNA is available to test this call. This CDR3 is built from 14 residues. The CDR3 protein is CASSTGGSGNTIYF.

The chain carries TRBV19 and TRBJ1-4. CDR1 is LNHDA, CDR2 SQIVND, per germline (reference sequence). The CDR3 totals 14 residues. The CDR3 loop is CASSRRRTNEKLFF.

The chain couples TRBV29-1 to TRBJ2-5; TCRdb returns TRBD2, unconfirmable since there is no DNA. This CDR3 comprises 13 residues. Germline CDR1 reads SQVTM; CDR2 reads ANQGSEA. The CDR3 here is CSADPGTKETQYF. Variable domain in full (rest from reference TRBV29-1 and TRBJ2-5): SAVISQKPSRDICQRGTSLTIQCQVDSQVTMMFWYRQQPGQSLTLIATANQGSEATYESGFVIDKFPISRPNLTFSTLTVSNMSPEDSSIYLCSADPGTKETQYFGPGTRLLVL.